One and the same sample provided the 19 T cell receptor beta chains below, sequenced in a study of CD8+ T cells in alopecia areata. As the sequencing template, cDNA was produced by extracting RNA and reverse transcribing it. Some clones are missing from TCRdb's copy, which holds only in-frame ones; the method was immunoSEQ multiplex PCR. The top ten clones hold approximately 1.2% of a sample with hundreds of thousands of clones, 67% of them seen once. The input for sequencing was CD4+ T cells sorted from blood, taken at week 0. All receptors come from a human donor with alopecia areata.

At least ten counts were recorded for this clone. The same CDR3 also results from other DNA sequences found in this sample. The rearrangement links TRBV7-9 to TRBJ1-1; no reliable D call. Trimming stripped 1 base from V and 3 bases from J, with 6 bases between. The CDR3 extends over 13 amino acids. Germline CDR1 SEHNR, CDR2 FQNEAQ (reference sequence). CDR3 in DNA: TGTGCCAGCAGCTTAGTTCGGGACACTGAAGCTTTCTTT. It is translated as CASSLVRDTEAFF.

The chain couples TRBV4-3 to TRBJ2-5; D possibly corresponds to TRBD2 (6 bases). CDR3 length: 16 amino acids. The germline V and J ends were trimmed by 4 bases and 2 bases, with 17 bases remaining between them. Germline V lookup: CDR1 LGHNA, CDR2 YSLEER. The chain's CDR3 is CASSRQPTGTQETQYF. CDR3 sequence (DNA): TGCGCCAGCAGCCGACAACCGACCGGGACTCAAGAGACCCAGTACTTC.

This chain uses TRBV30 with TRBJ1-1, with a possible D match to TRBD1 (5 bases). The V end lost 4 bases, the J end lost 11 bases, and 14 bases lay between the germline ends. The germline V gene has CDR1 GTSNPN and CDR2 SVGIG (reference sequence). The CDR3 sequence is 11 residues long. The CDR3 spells CAWKRGLMAFF. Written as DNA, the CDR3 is TGTGCCTGGAAGAGGGGCTTAATGGCTTTCTTT.

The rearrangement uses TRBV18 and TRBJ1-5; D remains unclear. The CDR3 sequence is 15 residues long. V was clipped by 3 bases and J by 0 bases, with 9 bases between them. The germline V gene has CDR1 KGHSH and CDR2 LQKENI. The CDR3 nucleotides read TGTGCCAGCTCACCCCGAATGAATAGCAATCAGCCCCAGCATTTT. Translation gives CASSPRMNSNQPQHF.

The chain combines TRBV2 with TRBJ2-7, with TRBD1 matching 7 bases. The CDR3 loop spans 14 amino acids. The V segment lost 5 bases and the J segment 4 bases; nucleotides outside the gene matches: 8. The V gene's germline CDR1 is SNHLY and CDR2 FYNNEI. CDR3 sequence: CASSRQGRGYEQYF. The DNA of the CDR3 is TGTGCCAGCAGTAGACAGGGCCGAGGGTACGAGCAGTACTTC. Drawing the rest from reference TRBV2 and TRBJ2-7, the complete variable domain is EPEVTQTPSHQVTQMGQEVILRCVPISNHLYFYWYRQILGQKVEFLVSFYNNEISEKSEIFDDQFSVERPDGSNFTLKIRSTKLEDSAMYFCASSRQGRGYEQYFGPGTRLTVT.

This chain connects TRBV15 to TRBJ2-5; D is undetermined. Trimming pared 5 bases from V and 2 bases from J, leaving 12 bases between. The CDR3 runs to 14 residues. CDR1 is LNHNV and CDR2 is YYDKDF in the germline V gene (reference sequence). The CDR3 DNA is TGTGCCACCAGCCCCCATAAACTACAAGAGACCCAGTACTTC. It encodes CATSPHKLQETQYF. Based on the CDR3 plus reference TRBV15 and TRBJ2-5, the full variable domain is DAMVIQNPRYQVTQFGKPVTLSCSQTLNHNVMYWYQQKSSQAPKLLFHYYDKDFNNEADTPDNFQSRRPNTSFCFLDIRSPGLGDTAMYLCATSPHKLQETQYFGPGTRLLVL.

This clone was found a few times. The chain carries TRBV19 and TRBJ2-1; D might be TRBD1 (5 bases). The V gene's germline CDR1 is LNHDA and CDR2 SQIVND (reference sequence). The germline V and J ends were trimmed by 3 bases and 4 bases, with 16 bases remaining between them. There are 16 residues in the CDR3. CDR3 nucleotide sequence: TGTGCCAGTAGTATCCAAGGGGCCCTAACATACAATGAGCAGTTCTTC. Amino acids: CASSIQGALTYNEQFF.

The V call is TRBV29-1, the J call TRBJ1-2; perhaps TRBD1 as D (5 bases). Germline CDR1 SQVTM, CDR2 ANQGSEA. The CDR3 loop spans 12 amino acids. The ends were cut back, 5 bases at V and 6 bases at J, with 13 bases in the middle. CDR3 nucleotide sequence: TGCAGCGTTCGGACAATCGGGCATGGCTACACCTTC. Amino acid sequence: CSVRTIGHGYTF.

The CDR3 nucleotides read TGTGCCAGCAGCTACCTTAGCGGGGGGGCAGATACGCAGTATTTT. Translating gives CASSYLSGGADTQYF. This chain links TRBV7-8 with TRBJ2-3; TRBD2 matches at 11 bases. Germline values: CDR1 SGHVS, CDR2 FQNEAQ. V lost 4 bases and J lost 4; bases outside the gene matches: 4. This CDR3 comprises 15 residues.

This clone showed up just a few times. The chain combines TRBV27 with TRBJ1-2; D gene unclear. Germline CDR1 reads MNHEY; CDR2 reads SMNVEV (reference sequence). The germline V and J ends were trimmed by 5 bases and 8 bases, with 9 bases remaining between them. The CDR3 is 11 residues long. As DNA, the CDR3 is TGTGCCAGCAGTGATGGTGCGGGCTACACCTTC. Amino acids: CASSDGAGYTF.

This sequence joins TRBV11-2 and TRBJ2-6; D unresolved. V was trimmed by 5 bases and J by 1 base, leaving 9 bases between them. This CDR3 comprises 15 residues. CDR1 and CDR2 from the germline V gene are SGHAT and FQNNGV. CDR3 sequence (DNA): TGTGCCAGCAGCCCCCAGACTTCTGGGGCCAACGTCCTGACTTTC. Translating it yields CASSPQTSGANVLTF.

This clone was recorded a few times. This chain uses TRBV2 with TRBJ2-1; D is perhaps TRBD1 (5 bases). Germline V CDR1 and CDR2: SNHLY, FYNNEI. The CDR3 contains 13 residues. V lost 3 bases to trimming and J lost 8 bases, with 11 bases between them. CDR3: CASSETVWDEQFF. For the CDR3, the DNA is TGTGCCAGCAGTGAGACAGTTTGGGATGAGCAGTTCTTC.

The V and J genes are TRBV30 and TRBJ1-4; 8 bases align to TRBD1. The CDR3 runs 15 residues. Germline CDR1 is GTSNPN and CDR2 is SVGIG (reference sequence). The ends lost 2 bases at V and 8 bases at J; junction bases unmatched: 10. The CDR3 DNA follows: TGTGCCTGGAGTACCCAGGGGGCGCGGGCAGAAAAACTGTTTTTT. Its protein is CAWSTQGARAEKLFF.

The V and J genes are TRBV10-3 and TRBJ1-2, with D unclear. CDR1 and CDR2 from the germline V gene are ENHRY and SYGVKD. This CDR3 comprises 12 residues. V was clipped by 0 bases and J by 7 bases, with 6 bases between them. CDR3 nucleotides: TGTGCCATCAGTGAGTCAAGGGTTGGCTACACCTTC. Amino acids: CAISESRVGYTF.

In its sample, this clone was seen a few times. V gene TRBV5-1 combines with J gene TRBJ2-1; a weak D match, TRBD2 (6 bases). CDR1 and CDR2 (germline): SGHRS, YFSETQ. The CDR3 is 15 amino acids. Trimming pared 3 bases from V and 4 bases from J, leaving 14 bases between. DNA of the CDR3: TGCGCCAGCAGCTCACAGACTAGAGCATACAATGAGCAGTTCTTC. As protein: CASSSQTRAYNEQFF.

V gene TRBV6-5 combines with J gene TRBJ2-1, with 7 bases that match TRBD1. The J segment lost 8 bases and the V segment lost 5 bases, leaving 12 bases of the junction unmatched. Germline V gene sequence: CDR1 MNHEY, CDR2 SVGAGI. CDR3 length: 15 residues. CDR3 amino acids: CASSTGTASGDEQFF. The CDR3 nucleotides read TGTGCCAGCAGTACAGGGACAGCGAGCGGCGATGAGCAGTTCTTC.

This CDR3 is CASSALGEQFF. The CDR3 DNA reads as TGTGCCAGCAGTGCCCTAGGGGAGCAGTTCTTC. The genes are TRBV2 and TRBJ2-1, with D uncertain. Germline V gives CDR1 SNHLY, CDR2 FYNNEI. This CDR3 is built from 11 residues. The germline V and J ends were trimmed by 4 bases and 10 bases, with 8 bases remaining between them.

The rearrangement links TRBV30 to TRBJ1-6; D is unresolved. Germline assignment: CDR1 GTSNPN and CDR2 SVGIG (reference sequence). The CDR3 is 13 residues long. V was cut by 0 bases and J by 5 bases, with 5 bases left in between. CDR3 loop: CAWSVKNNSPLHF. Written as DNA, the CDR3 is TGTGCCTGGAGTGTGAAGAATAATTCACCCCTCCACTTT.

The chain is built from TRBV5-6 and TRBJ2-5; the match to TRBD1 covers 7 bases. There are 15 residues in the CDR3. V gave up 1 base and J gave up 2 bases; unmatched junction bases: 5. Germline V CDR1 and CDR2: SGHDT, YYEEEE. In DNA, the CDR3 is TGTGCCAGCAGCTTGTTGGGCAGGGGGCAAGAGACCCAGTACTTC. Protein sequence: CASSLLGRGQETQYF.